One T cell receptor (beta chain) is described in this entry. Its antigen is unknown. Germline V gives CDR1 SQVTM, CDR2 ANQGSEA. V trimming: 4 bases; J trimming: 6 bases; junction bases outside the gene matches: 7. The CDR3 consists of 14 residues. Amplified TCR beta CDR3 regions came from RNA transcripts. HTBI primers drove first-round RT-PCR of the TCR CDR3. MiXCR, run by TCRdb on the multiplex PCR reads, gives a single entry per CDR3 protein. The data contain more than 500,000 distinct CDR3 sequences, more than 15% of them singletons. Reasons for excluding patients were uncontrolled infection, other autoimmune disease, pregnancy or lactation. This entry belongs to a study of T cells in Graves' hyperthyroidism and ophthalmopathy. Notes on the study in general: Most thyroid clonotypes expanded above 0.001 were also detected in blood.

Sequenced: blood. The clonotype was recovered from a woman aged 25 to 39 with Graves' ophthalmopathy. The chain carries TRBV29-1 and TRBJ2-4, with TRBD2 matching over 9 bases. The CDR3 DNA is TGCAGCGTTGGGGGCGGGAGGGCCGGAAACATTCAGTACTTC. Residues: CSVGGGRAGNIQYF.